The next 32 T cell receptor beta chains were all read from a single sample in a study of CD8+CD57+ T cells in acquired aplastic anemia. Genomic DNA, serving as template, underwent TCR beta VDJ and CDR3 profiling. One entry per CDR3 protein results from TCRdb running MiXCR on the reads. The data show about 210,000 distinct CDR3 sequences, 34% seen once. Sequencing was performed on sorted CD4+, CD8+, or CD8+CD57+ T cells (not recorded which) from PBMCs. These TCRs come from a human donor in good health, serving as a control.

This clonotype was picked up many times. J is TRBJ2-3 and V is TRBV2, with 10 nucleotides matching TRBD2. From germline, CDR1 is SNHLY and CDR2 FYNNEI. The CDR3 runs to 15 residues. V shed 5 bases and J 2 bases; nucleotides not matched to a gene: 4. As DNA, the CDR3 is TGTGCCAGCAGTCGCGGACTAGCGGACACAGATACGCAGTATTTT. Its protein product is CASSRGLADTDTQYF.

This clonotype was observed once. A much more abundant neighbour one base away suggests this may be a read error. In DNA, the CDR3 is TGTGCCAGCAGTTATCTCGACAGGGGATATGGCTACACCTTC. Translated: CASSYLDRGYGYTF. J is TRBJ1-2 and V is TRBV6-5, with TRBD1 identical over 8 bases. This CDR3 comprises 14 residues. CDR1 and CDR2 (germline): MNHEY, SVGAGI. The V and J ends lost 3 bases and 5 bases, in that order; junction bases with no gene match: 5.

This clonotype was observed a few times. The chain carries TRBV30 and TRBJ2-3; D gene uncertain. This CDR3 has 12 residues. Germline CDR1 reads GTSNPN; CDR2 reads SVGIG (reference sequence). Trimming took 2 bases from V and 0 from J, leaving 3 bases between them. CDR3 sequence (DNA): TGTGCCTGGAGTTCTAGCACAGATACGCAGTATTTT. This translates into CAWSSSTDTQYF.

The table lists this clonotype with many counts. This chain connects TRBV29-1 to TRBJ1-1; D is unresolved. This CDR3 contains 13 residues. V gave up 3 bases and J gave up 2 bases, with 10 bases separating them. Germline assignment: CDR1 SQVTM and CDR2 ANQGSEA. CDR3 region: CSVEFGSNTEAFF. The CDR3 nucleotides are TGCAGCGTTGAGTTCGGCAGTAACACTGAAGCTTTCTTT.

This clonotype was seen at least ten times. For the CDR3, the DNA is TGTGCCAGTAGTATGGGACTAGCGGGCTACAATGAGCAGTTCTTC. Residues: CASSMGLAGYNEQFF. This chain links TRBV19 with TRBJ2-1; 12 nucleotides align to TRBD2. The trim removed 3 bases at V and 3 bases at J, leaving 0 bases unmatched. The germline gives CDR1 LNHDA, CDR2 SQIVND (reference sequence). The CDR3 sequence is 15 residues long.

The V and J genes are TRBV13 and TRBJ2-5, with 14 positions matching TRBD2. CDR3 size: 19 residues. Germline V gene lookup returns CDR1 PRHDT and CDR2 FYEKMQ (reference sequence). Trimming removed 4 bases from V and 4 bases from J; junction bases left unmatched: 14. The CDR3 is CASSSRGTSGSWIRETQYF. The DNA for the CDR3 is TGTGCCAGCAGCTCTCGGGGGACTAGCGGGAGTTGGATCCGAGAGACCCAGTACTTC.

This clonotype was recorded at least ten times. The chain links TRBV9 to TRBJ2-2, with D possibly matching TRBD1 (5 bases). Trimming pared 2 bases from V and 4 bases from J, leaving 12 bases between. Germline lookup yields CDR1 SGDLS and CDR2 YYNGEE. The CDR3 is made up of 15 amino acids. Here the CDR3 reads CASSVKGQFTGELFF. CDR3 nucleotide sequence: TGTGCCAGCAGCGTCAAGGGGCAGTTCACCGGGGAGCTGTTTTTT.

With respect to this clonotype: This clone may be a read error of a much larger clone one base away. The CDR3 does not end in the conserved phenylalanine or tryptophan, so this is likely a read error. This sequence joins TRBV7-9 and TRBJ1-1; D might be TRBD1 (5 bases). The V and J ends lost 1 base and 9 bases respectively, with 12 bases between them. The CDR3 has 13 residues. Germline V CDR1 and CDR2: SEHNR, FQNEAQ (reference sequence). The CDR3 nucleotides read TGTGCCAGCAGCTTAGTAGCCCAGGGTCAAGCTTTCCTT. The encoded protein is CASSLVAQGQAFL.

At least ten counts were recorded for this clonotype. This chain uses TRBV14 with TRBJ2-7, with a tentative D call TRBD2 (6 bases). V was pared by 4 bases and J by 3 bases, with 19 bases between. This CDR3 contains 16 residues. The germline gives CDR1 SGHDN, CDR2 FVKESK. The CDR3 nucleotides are TGTGCCAGCAGCCGTCGTTGGTCCGGGGGAAACTACGAGCAGTACTTC. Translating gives CASSRRWSGGNYEQYF.

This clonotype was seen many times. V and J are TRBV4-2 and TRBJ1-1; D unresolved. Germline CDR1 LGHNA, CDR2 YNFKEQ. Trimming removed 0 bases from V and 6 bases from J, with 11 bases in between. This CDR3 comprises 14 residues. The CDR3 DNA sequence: TGTGCCAGCAGCCAAGATTGGTCGGATCCTGAAGCTTTCTTT. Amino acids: CASSQDWSDPEAFF.

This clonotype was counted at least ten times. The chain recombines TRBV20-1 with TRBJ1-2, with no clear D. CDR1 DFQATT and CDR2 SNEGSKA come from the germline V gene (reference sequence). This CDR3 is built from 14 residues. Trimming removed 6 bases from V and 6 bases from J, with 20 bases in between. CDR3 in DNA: TGCAGTGCCAGATCTGAGACGGTGGCGGATGGCTACACCTTC. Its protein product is CSARSETVADGYTF.

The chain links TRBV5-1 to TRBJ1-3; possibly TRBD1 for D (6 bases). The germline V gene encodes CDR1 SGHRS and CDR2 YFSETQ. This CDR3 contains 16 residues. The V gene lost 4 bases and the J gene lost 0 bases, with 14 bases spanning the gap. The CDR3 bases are TGCGCCAGCAGCCAAGGACAGTTTTACTCTGGAAACACCATATATTTT. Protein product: CASSQGQFYSGNTIYF.

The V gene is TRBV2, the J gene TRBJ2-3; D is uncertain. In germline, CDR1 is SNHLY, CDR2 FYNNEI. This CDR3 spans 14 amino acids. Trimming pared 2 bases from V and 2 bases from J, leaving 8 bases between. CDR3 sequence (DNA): TGTGCCAGCAGTGAAAGTGCCGTCACAGATACGCAGTATTTT. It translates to CASSESAVTDTQYF. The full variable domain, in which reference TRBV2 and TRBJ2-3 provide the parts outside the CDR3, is EPEVTQTPSHQVTQMGQEVILRCVPISNHLYFYWYRQILGQKVEFLVSFYNNEISEKSEIFDDQFSVERPDGSNFTLKIRSTKLEDSAMYFCASSESAVTDTQYFGPGTRLTVL.

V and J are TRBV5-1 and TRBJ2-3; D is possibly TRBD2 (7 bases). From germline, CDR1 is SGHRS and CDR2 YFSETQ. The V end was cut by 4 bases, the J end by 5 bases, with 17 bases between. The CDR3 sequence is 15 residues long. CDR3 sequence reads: CASSVGGAGGDTQYF. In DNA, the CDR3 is TGCGCCAGCAGCGTAGGGGGGGCAGGAGGAGATACGCAGTATTTT.

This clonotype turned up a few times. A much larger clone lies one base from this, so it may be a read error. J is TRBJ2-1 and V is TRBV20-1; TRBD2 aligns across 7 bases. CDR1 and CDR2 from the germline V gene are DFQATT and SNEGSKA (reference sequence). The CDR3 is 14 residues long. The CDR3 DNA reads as TGCAGTTCGTGGGGCGGGAGCTCCTACGATGAGCAGTTCTTC. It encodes CSSWGGSSYDEQFF.

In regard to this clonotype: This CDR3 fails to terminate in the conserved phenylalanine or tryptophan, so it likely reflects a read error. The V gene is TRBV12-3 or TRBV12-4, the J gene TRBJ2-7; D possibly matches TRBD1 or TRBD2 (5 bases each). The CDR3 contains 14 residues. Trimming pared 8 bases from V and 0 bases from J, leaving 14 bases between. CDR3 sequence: CASVGESLSYEQYS. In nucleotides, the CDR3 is TGTGCCAGCGTGGGGGAGTCCCTCTCCTACGAGCAGTACTCC.

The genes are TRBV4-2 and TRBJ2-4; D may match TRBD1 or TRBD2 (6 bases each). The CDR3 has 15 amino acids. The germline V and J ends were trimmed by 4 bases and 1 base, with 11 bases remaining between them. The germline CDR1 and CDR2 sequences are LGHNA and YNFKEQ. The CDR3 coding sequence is TGTGCCAGCAGCCTAGAAGGGGGGGCCAAAAACATTCAGTACTTC. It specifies CASSLEGGAKNIQYF.

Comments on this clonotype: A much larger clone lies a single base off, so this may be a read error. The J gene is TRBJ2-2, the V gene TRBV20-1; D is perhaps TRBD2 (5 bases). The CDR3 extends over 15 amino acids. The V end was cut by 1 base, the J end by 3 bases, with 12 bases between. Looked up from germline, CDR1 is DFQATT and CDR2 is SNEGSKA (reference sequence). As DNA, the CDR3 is TGCAGTGCTAGAGGGGGAGAGGGCGACACCGGGGAGCTGTTTTTT. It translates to CSARGGEGDTGELFF.

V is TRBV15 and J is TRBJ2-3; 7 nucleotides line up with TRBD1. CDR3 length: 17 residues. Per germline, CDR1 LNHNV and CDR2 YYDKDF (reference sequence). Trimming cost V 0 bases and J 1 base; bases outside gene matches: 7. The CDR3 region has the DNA TGTGCCACCAGCAGAGATGACGGTCAGGGGGGCACAGATACGCAGTATTTT. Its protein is CATSRDDGQGGTDTQYF.

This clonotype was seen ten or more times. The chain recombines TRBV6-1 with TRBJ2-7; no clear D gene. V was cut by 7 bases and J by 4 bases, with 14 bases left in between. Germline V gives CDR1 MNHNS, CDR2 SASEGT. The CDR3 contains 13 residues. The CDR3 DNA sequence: TGTGCCAGCATCGGGTCTTCTCATTACGAGCAGTACTTC. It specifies CASIGSSHYEQYF.

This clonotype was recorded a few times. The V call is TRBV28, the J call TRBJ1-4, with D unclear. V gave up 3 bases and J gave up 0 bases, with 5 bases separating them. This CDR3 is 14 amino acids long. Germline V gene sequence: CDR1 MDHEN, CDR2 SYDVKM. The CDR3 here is CASSFVATNEKLFF. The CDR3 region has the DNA TGTGCCAGCAGTTTTGTTGCAACTAATGAAAAACTGTTTTTT.

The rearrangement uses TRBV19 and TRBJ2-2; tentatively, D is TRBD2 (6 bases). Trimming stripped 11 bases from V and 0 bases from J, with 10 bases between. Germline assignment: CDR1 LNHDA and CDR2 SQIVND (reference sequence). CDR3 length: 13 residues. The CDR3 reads CAVGGTNTGELFF. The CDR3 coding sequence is TGTGCCGTCGGAGGGACGAACACCGGGGAGCTGTTTTTT.

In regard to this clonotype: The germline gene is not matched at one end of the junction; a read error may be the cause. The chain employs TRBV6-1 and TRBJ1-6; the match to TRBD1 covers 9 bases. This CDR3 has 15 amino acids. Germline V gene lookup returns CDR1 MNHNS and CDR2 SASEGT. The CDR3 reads CASSQVTGGQSPPHF. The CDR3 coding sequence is TGTGCCAGCAGTCAAGTCACAGGGGGCCAGTCACCCCCCCACTTT.

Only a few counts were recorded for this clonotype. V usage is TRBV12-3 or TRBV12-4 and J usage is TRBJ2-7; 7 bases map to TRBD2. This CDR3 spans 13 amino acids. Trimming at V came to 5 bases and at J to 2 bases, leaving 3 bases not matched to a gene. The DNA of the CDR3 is TGTGCCAGCAGTGGGGGGGGTCCCTACGAGCAGTACTTC. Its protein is CASSGGGPYEQYF.

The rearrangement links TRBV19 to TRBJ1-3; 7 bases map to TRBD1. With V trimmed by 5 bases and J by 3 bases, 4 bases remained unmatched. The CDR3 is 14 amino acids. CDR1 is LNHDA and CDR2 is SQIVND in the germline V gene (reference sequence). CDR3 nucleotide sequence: TGTGCCAGTAGTCGTACAGGGGATGGAAACACCATATATTTT. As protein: CASSRTGDGNTIYF.

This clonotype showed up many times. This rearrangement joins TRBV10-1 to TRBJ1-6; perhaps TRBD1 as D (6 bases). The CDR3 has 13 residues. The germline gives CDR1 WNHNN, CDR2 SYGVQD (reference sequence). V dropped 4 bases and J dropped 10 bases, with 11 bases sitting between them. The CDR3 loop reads CASSGQVESPLHF. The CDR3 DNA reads TGCGCCAGCAGTGGACAGGTGGAATCACCCCTCCACTTT.

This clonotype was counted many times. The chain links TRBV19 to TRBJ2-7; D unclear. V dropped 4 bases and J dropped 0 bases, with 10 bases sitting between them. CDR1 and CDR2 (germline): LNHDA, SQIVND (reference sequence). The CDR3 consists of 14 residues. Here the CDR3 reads CASSSRYSSYEQYF. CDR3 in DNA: TGTGCCAGTAGTAGTCGGTACAGCTCCTACGAGCAGTACTTC.

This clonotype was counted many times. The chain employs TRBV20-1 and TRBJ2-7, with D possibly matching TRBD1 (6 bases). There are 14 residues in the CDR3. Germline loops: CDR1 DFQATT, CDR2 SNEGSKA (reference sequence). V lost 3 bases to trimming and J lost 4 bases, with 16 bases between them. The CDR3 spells CSASPVTGLYEQYF. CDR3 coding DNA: TGCAGTGCTAGCCCCGTGACAGGTTTGTACGAGCAGTACTTC.

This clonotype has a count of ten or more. CDR3 loop: CASSLESGGYEQYF. The CDR3 nucleotides are TGTGCCAGCAGTTTAGAGTCAGGGGGGTACGAGCAGTACTTC. The chain uses TRBV12-3 or TRBV12-4 and TRBJ2-7; a possible D gene is TRBD1 (7 bases). This CDR3 has 14 amino acids. The V end was cut by 1 base, the J end by 4 bases, with 11 bases between.

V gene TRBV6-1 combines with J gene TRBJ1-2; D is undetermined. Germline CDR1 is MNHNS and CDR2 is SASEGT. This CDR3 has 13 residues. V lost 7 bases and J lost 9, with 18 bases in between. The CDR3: CASTHYRDRSYTF. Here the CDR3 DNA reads TGTGCCAGCACCCACTACCGAGATAGGAGCTACACCTTC.

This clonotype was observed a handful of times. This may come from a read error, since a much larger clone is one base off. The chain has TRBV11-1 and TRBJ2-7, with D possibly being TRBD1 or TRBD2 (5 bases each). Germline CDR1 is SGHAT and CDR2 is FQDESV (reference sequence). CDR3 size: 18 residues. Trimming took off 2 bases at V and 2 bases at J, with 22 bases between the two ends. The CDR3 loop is CASSLSPGRGIVTYEQYF. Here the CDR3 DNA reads TGTGCCAGCAGCTTATCGCCGGGACGGGGTATCGTAACCTACGAGCAGTACTTC.

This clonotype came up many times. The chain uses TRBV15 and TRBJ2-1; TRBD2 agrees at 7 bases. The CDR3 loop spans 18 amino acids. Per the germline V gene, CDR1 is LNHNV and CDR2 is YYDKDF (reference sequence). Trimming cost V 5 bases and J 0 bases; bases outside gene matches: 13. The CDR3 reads CATSSRGWEGGSYNEQFF. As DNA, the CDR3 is TGTGCCACCAGCTCGCGGGGGTGGGAGGGTGGCTCCTACAATGAGCAGTTCTTC.